This section outlines one TCR beta chain sequence together with its context. In the authors' methods: Nucleated cell number was recorded as an estimate derived from reference gene primer amplification. The table came from immunoSEQ multiplex PCR; TCRdb's copy has only in-frame clones and leaves some out. The V and J calls and the clone size are those of that table, but D and trimming were determined from the DNA. The table has some 190,000 clones, about 77% seen once. This entry is derived from a study of blood T cell repertoires in COVID-19. Study-wide background: Specimens from acute and convalescent COVID-19 originated in the United States, Italy and Spain.

The receptor was derived from a woman between 45 and 60 years old with acute COVID-19. Sequenced sample: PBMCs or T cells enriched from blood (not recorded which).

The CDR3 region is CSVDRTTDTQYF. DNA for the CDR3: TGCAGCGTTGATAGGACAACAGATACGCAGTATTTT. The chain uses TRBV29-1 and TRBJ2-3, with a tentative D call TRBD1 (5 bases). The germline gives CDR1 SQVTM, CDR2 ANQGSEA. Deletions cut 3 bases from V and 3 bases from J, with 7 bases between. This CDR3 comprises 12 residues.